These 8 T cell receptor beta chains came from one sample sequenced in a study of human T cells and chemical hapten exposure. MiXCR was run by TCRdb on the RACE reads, yielding one entry per CDR3 protein. Here the sample spans some 64,000 distinct CDR3 sequences, approximately 10% being singletons. Described time point: patch test 3, about 24 weeks after DPC sensitization. Treatment of the sample: therapeutic diphenylcyclopropenone sensitization with weekly scalp DPC. The input for sequencing was whole blood, taken in connection with sensitization to the hapten diphenylcyclopropenone (DPC). Every receptor here comes from a woman under 40 with alopecia areata. Some clones in this sample may be carry-over from other donors' samples.

J is TRBJ2-1 and V is TRBV7-9; the D is unclear. The V end lost 5 bases, the J end lost 6 bases, and 14 bases lay between the germline ends. Germline values: CDR1 SEHNR, CDR2 FQNEAQ (reference sequence). This CDR3 has 14 residues. CDR3 DNA sequence: TGTGCCAGCAGCCAACAGCCTTCTGGCAATGAGCAGTTCTTC. This sequence encodes CASSQQPSGNEQFF.

This clonotype has at least ten counts. This chain's CDR3 is CASSAGQGGYEQYF. The CDR3 bases are TGCGCCAGCAGTGCGGGACAGGGCGGCTACGAGCAGTACTTC. The chain couples TRBV10-1 to TRBJ2-7, with 9 positions matching TRBD1. Germline CDR1 is WNHNN and CDR2 is SYGVQD (reference sequence). After removal of 4 bases from V and 3 bases from J, the junction contained 4 bases not matched to a gene. The length of the CDR3 is 14 residues.

This clonotype was detected only a few times. Written as DNA, the CDR3 is TGTGCCAGCAGTTTCTCCAGGAGTAATGAAAAACTGTTTTTT. This sequence encodes CASSFSRSNEKLFF. The chain employs TRBV12-3 or TRBV12-4 and TRBJ1-4; D is undetermined. CDR3 length equals 14 residues. Trimming removed 3 bases from V and 4 bases from J, with 9 bases in between.

This clonotype was observed at least ten times. The J gene is TRBJ2-7, the V gene TRBV3-1; TRBD1 matches at 10 bases. This CDR3 has 16 amino acids. CDR1 and CDR2 from the germline V gene are LGHDT and YNNKEL (reference sequence). J lost 4 bases, V lost 4 bases, and 10 bases had no gene match. CDR3 sequence: CASSPSSGQGMYEQYF. CDR3 DNA: TGTGCCAGCAGCCCCAGCTCGGGACAGGGGATGTACGAGCAGTACTTC.

This clonotype was detected ten times or more. This CDR3 reads CATSRVPRGGESYEQYF. CDR3 coding DNA: TGTGCCACCAGCAGAGTCCCCAGGGGCGGAGAGTCCTACGAGCAGTACTTC. This sequence joins TRBV15 and TRBJ2-7, with D possibly matching TRBD1 (6 bases). Germline V CDR1 and CDR2: LNHNV, YYDKDF (reference sequence). This CDR3 is built from 17 residues. V was shortened by 1 base and J by 1 base, with 17 bases between the two germline ends.

There are many counts of this clonotype. J is TRBJ1-1 and V is TRBV4-2, with unresolved D. V was pared by 0 bases and J by 0 bases, with 2 bases between. Germline CDR1 reads LGHNA; CDR2 reads YNFKEQ. The CDR3 runs 13 residues. The CDR3 loop reads CASSQEVNTEAFF. DNA for the CDR3: TGTGCCAGCAGCCAAGAGGTGAACACTGAAGCTTTCTTT.

This clonotype was picked up many times. CDR3 amino acids: CASSEGQGQYF. The CDR3 DNA reads TGTGCCAGCAGTGAGGGACAGGGGCAGTACTTC. The V and J genes are TRBV2 and TRBJ2-7; 9 bases are shared with TRBD1. V shed 3 bases, J shed 9 bases, and the junction held 0 bases outside the gene matches. This CDR3 comprises 11 residues. The V gene's germline CDR1 is SNHLY and CDR2 FYNNEI.

This clonotype has just a few counts. The chain uses TRBV18 and TRBJ1-4; D ambiguous. Looked up from germline, CDR1 is KGHSH and CDR2 is LQKENI. V was trimmed by 3 bases and J by 2 bases, leaving 13 bases between them. The CDR3 consists of 16 residues. The CDR3 is CASSPLAGATNEKLFF. The CDR3 DNA reads as TGTGCCAGCTCACCCTTGGCGGGAGCGACTAATGAAAAACTGTTTTTT.